This entry features one T cell receptor (beta chain) sequence. Its antigen is still unknown. V was clipped by 5 bases and J by 6 bases; unmatched bases: 9. This CDR3 comprises 14 residues. This sample's treatment: roughly 10-day PBMC culture with coronavirus spike peptide pools or control peptides (ViraFEST assay). This specimen belongs to a study of vaccination and CD4 T cells after COVID-19. Study outcomes and limitations: The researchers studied relatively few convalescent patients and omitted early post-infection timepoints.

Once obtained from cultured CD4+ T cells, the DNA was sequenced using the Oncomine TCR Beta short-read assay. It was cultured CD4+ T cells from which genomic DNA was extracted. TCRdb re-analysed the PCR reads in MiXCR, keeping a single row per CDR3 protein. The table shows some 10,000 distinct CDR3 sequences, with 46% occurring only once. Sequenced input: CD4+ T cells from blood, cultured in vitro. The chain couples TRBV12-3 or TRBV12-4 to TRBJ2-5; 7 positions agree with TRBD2. The origin of this receptor is a human donor who had recovered from COVID-19. The CDR3 coding sequence is TGTGCCAGCAGTCCTTCGGGCGGGGGTAAGACCCAGTACTTC. Translation gives CASSPSGGGKTQYF.